This T cell receptor beta chain originates from a study of shared clonotypes between healthy human individuals. Broader study findings: Generation probabilities were higher for clonotypes shared across all four sorted-subset donors than for unshared ones.

Naivety among CD8 cells was defined by CD45RO negativity and positive CCR7 selection, thereby excluding terminally differentiated effector memory CD45RA+ cells. Those who donated, Caucasian adults without exception, all lived in Nashville, Tennessee. Points on this clone: The antigen is unknown.

CDR1 is SGHDN and CDR2 is FVKESK in the germline V gene. V shed 3 bases, J shed 3 bases, and the junction held 8 bases outside the gene matches. This CDR3 contains 15 residues. The repertoire was sequenced with immunoSEQ multiplex PCR; TCRdb's copy has only in-frame clones and lacks some. The repertoire holds around 2.1 million clones, with under 95% as singletons. The clonotype was recovered from a man aged 18 to 30 in good health. Some clones in this sample may be carry-over from other donors' samples. The sample comprised naive CD8+ T cells from PBMCs. The gene calls are TRBV14 and TRBJ2-7; 7 nucleotides match TRBD2. The CDR3 reads CASSHNQGLVYEQYF. The CDR3 region has the DNA TGTGCCAGCAGCCACAATCAAGGACTAGTCTACGAGCAGTACTTC.